What follows are 3 T cell receptor beta chains derived from one specimen sequenced in a study of early T cells in non-severe SARS-CoV-2 infection. TCRdb fed the 5' RACE reads into MiXCR, producing one record per CDR3 protein. The sample lists roughly 80,000 distinct CDR3 sequences; less than 8% were seen once. Sequences were obtained from whole blood. Source of these receptors: an adult who was a healthcare worker with PCR-confirmed SARS-CoV-2 infection or an uninfected control (not recorded which).

This clonotype was counted at least ten times. The chain has TRBV7-9 and TRBJ1-2, with 7 bases fitting TRBD1. The germline CDR1 and CDR2 sequences are SEHNR and FQNEAQ (reference sequence). V was clipped by 7 bases and J by 7 bases; unmatched bases: 3. This CDR3 comprises 11 residues. CDR3 in DNA: TGTGCCAGCACCCCAGGGGGTGGCTACACCTTC. Protein sequence: CASTPGGGYTF.

V gene TRBV7-2 combines with J gene TRBJ2-3, with D tentatively TRBD2 (6 bases). Trimming shortened V by 1 base and J by 5 bases, and 16 bases separated the two germline ends. CDR1 is SGHTA and CDR2 is FQGNSA in the germline V gene. The CDR3 has 16 residues. The CDR3 coding sequence is TGTGCCAGCAGCTTAGTCGGGAGCCGACGTGGAGATACGCAGTATTTT. This sequence encodes CASSLVGSRRGDTQYF.

V usage is TRBV3-1 and J usage is TRBJ2-3, with 7 bases aligning to TRBD2. Unmatched junction bases numbered 9, after V lost 4 bases and J lost 5 bases. The V gene's germline CDR1 is LGHDT and CDR2 YNNKEL (reference sequence). This CDR3 region has 15 residues. The CDR3 sequence: CASSREGLGGDTQYF. The DNA of the CDR3 is TGTGCCAGCAGCCGGGAGGGACTCGGCGGAGATACGCAGTATTTT.